The clone carrying this T cell receptor (beta chain) was counted many times. TCR beta VDJ and CDR3 were profiled, and genomic DNA was the template. MiXCR, applied by TCRdb to the reads, yields one record per CDR3 protein. The table records 310,000 or so distinct CDR3 sequences, 56% of them present only once. The entry originates in a study of CD8+CD57+ T cells in acquired aplastic anemia. The CDR3 spans 15 residues. With 5 bases removed from V and 3 bases from J, the gap between germline ends came to 15 bases. The germline V gene encodes CDR1 MGHRA and CDR2 YSYEKL. Patients included in sequencing had previously demonstrated CD8+CD57+ cell expansion by flow cytometry.

Input material: sorted CD4+, CD8+, or CD8+CD57+ T cells (not recorded which) from PBMCs. This clonotype was sampled from a human donor with aplastic anemia. V and J are TRBV4-1 and TRBJ2-3; a possible D gene is TRBD2 (6 bases). The CDR3 protein is CASSSGRGRTDTQYF. The CDR3 DNA is TGCGCCAGCAGCTCTGGCCGGGGGAGAACAGATACGCAGTATTTT.